The subject of this entry is one T cell receptor beta chain. Using immunoSEQ multiplex PCR, the repertoire was profiled, and TCRdb retains in-frame clones only, with some absent. The profile shows under 350,000 clones, roughly 80% of them singletons. This sample was included in a study of blood T cell repertoires in COVID-19. Looking at the study overall: COVID-19 samples, acute and convalescent, were from the United States, Italy and Spain.

The length of the CDR3 is 16 residues. Trimming pared 5 bases from V and 2 bases from J, leaving 17 bases between. Germline-derived CDR1 and CDR2 are SGHTA and FQGNSA. The sequencing input was peripheral blood. The receptor was derived from a woman in her forties or fifties who had recovered from COVID-19. The rearrangement uses TRBV7-2 and TRBJ2-3; D perhaps matches TRBD2 (6 bases). The CDR3 bases are TGTGCCAGCAGCGTCGGGGACTGGGCCTCCACAGATACGCAGTATTTT. Translating gives CASSVGDWASTDTQYF.